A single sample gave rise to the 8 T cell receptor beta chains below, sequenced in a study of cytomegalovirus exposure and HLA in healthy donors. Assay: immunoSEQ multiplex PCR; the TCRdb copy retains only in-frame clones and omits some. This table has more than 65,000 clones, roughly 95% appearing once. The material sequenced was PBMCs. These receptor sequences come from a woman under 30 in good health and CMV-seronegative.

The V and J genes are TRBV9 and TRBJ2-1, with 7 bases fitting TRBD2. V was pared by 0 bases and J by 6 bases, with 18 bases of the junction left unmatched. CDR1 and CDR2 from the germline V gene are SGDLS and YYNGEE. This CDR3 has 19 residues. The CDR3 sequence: CASSVASLRMGGRVNEQFF. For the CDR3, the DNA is TGTGCCAGCAGCGTAGCCTCCCTAAGGATGGGAGGGAGGGTCAATGAGCAGTTCTTC.

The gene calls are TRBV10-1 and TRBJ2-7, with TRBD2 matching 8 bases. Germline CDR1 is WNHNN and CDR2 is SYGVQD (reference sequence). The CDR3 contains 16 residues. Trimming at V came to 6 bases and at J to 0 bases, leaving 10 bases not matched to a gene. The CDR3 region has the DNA TGCGCCAGCAGCGCTAATAGCGGGACGAGCTCCTACGAGCAGTACTTC. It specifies CASSANSGTSSYEQYF.

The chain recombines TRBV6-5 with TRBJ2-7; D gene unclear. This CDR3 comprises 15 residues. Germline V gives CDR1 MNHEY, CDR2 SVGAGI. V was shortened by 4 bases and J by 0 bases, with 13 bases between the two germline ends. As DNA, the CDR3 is TGTGCCAGCAGTTTCGGAGATTTAAGCTCCTACGAGCAGTACTTC. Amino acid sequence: CASSFGDLSSYEQYF.

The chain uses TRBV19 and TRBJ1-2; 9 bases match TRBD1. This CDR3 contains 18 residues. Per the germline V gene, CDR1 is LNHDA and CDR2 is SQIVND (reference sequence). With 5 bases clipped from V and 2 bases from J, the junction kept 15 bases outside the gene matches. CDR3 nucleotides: TGTGCCAGTAGTCCATCCGGGACAGGGACCGTTCGAAACTATGGCTACACCTTC. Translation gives CASSPSGTGTVRNYGYTF. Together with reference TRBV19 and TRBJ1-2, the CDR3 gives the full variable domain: DGGITQSPKYLFRKEGQNVTLSCEQNLNHDAMYWYRQDPGQGLRLIYYSQIVNDFQKGDIAEGYSVSREKKESFPLTVTSAQKNPTAFYLCASSPSGTGTVRNYGYTFGSGTRLTVV.

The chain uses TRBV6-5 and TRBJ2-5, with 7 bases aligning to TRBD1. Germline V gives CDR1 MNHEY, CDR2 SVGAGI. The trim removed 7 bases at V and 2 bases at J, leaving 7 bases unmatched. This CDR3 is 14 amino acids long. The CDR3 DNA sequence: TGTGCCAGCACCCGGGACAGAACTCAAGAGACCCAGTACTTC. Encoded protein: CASTRDRTQETQYF.

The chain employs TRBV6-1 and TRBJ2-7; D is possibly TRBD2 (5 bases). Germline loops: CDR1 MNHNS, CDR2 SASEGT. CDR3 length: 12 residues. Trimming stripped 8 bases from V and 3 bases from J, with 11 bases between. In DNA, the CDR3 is TGTGCCAGCGAAGGACTTCTCTACGAGCAGTACTTC. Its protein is CASEGLLYEQYF.

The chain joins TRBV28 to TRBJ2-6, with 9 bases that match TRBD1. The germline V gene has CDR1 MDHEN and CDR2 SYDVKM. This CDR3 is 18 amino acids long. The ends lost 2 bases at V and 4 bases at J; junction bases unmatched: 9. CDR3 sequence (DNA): TGTGCCAGCAGTTTACCCGGGACAGGGTCCTTCGGGGCCAACGTCCTGACTTTC. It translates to CASSLPGTGSFGANVLTF.

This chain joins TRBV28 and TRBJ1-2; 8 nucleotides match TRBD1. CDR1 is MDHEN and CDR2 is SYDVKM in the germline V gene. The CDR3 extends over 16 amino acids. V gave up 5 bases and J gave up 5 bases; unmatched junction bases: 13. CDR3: CASSVPGQAMPYGYTF. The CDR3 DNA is TGTGCCAGCAGTGTTCCGGGACAGGCGATGCCGTATGGCTACACCTTC.